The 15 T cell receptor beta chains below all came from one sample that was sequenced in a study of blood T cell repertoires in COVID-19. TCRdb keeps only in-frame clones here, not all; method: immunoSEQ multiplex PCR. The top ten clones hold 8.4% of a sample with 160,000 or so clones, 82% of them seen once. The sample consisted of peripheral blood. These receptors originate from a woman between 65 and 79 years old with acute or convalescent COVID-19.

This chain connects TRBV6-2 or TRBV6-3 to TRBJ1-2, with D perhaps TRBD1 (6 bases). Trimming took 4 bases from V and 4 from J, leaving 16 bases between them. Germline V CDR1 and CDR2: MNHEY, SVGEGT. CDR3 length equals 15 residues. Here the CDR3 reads CASSLNRATVYGYTF. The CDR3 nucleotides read TGTGCCAGCAGTTTAAACAGGGCTACTGTCTATGGCTACACCTTC.

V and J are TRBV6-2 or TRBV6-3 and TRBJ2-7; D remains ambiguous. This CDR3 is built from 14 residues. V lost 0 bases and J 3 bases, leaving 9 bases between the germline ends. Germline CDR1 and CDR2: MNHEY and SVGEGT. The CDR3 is CASSYSIPGYEQYF. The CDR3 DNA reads TGTGCCAGCAGTTACTCGATCCCGGGCTACGAGCAGTACTTC.

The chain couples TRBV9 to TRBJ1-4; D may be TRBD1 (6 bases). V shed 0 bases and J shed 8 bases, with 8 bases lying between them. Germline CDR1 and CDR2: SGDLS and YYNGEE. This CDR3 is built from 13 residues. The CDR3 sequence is CASSVGTAEKLFF. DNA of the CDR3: TGTGCCAGCAGCGTAGGGACAGCGGAAAAACTGTTTTTT.

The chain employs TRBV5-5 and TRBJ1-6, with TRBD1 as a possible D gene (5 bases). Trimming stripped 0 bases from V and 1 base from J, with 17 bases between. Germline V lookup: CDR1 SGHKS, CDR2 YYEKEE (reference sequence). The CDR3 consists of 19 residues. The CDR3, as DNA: TGTGCCAGCAGCTTGGGGCAGGGTATCAAGGTATCCTATAATTCACCCCTCCACTTT. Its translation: CASSLGQGIKVSYNSPLHF. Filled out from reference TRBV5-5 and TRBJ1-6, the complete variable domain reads DAGVTQSPTHLIKTRGQQVTLRCSPISGHKSVSWYQQVLGQGPQFIFQYYEKEERGRGNFPDRFSARQFPNYSSELNVNALLLGDSALYLCASSLGQGIKVSYNSPLHFGNGTRLTVT.

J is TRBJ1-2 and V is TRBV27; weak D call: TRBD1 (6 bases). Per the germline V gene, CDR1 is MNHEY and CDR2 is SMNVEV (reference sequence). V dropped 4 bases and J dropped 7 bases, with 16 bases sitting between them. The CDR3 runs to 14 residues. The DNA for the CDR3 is TGTGCCAGCAGTTCCCGGGGGGCTGGGGGTGGCTACACCTTC. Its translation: CASSSRGAGGGYTF.

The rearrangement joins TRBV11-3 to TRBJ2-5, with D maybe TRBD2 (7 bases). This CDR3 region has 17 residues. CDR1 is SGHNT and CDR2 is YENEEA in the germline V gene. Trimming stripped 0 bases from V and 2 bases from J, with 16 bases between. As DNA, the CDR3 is TGTGCCAGCAGCTTAGAGACAGGACTAGGAGTTCAAGAGACCCAGTACTTC. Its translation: CASSLETGLGVQETQYF.

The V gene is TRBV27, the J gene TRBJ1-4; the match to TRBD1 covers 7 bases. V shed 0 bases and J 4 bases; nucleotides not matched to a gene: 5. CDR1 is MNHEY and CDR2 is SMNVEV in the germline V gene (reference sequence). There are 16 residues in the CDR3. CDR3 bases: TGTGCCAGCAGTTTATCAAACAGGGGTGATAATGAAAAACTGTTTTTT. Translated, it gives CASSLSNRGDNEKLFF.

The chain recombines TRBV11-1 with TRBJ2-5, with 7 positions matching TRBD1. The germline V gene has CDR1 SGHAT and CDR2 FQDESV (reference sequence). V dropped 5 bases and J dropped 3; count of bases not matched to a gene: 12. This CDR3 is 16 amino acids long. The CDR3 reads CASSPLTGRVEETQYF. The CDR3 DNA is TGTGCCAGCAGCCCCTTGACAGGGAGAGTGGAAGAGACCCAGTACTTC. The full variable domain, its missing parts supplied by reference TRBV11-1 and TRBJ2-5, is EAEVAQSPRYKITEKSQAVAFWCDPISGHATLYWYRQILGQGPELLVQFQDESVVDDSQLPKDRFSAERLKGVDSTLKIQPAELGDSAMYLCASSPLTGRVEETQYFGPGTRLLVL.

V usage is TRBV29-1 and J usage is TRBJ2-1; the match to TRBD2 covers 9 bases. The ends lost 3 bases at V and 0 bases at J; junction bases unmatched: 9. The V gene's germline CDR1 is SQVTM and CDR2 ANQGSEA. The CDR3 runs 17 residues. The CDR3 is CSVEGTSSPSSYNEQFF. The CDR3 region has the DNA TGCAGCGTTGAGGGGACTAGCAGCCCGAGCTCCTACAATGAGCAGTTCTTC.

The DNA for the CDR3 is TGTGCCTACTCCTTCGCCGGGACAGGGTATAATTCACCCCTCCACTTT. Its protein is CAYSFAGTGYNSPLHF. The chain couples TRBV30 to TRBJ1-6, with 9 bases identical to TRBD1. The V and J ends lost 7 bases and 4 bases, in that order; junction bases with no gene match: 11. CDR3 length: 16 residues. From germline, CDR1 is GTSNPN and CDR2 SVGIG (reference sequence).

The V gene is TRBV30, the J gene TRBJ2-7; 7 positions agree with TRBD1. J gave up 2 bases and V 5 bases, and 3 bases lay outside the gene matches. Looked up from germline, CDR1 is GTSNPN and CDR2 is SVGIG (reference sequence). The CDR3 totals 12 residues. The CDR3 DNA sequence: TGTGCCTGGGGGGGACAGACCTACGAGCAGTACTTC. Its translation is CAWGGQTYEQYF. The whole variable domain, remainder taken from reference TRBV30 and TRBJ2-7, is SQTIHQWPATLVQPVGSPLSLECTVEGTSNPNLYWYRQAAGRGLQLLFYSVGIGQISSEVPQNLSASRPQDRQFILSSKKLLLSDSGFYLCAWGGQTYEQYFGPGTRLTVT.

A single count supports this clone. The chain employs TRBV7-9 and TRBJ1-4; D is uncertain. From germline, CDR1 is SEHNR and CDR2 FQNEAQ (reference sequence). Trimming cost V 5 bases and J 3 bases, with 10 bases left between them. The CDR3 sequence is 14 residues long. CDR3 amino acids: CASSNNSPNEKLFF. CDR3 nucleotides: TGTGCCAGCAGCAATAACAGTCCTAATGAAAAACTGTTTTTT.

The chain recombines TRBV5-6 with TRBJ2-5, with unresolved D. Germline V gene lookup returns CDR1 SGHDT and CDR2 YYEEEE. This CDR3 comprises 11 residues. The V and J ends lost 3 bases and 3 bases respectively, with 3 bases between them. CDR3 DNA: TGTGCCAGCAGCTATAAAGAGACCCAGTACTTC. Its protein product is CASSYKETQYF.

The CDR3 spells CASSPGQGLGSGNTIYF. The CDR3 nucleotides are TGTGCCAGCTCACCAGGACAGGGTTTGGGCTCCGGAAACACCATATATTTT. The rearrangement joins TRBV18 to TRBJ1-3; 8 nucleotides agree with TRBD1. The CDR3 runs 17 residues. Germline lookup yields CDR1 KGHSH and CDR2 LQKENI. Trimming cost V 2 bases and J 4 bases; bases outside gene matches: 10. The variable domain in full, with the rest retrieved from reference TRBV18 and TRBJ1-3, is NAGVMQNPRHLVRRRGQEARLRCSPMKGHSHVYWYRQLPEEGLKFMVYLQKENIIDESGMPKERFSAEFPKEGPSILRIQQVVRGDSAAYFCASSPGQGLGSGNTIYFGEGSWLTVV.

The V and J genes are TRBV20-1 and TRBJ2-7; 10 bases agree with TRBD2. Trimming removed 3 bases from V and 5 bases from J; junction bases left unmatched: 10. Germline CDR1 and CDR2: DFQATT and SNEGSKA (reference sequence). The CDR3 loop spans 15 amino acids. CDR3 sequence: CSASHTSSGSNEQYF. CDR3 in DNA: TGCAGTGCTAGTCATACCTCTAGCGGGAGTAACGAGCAGTACTTC.